The entry below describes one T cell receptor (beta chain). Germline V CDR1 and CDR2: SEHNR, FQNEAQ (reference sequence). V trimming: 4 bases; J trimming: 5 bases; junction bases outside the gene matches: 9. The CDR3 is made up of 15 amino acids. The record originates from a study of blood T cell repertoires in COVID-19. Produced via immunoSEQ multiplex PCR; TCRdb's table is partial and in-frame only. The sample shows about 120,000 clones, over 70% of them seen only once. The TCR sequence derives from a woman aged 70 to 79 with acute or convalescent COVID-19. Sequencing input: peripheral blood. The chain carries TRBV7-9 and TRBJ1-2; 8 nucleotides agree with TRBD1. The CDR3 DNA reads TGTGCCAGCAGCTATCCGGGACAGGTTAAGTATGGCTACACCTTC. Protein: CASSYPGQVKYGYTF.